These T cell receptor beta chains were read from a single sample in a study of CD8+ T cells in alopecia areata. Data came from immunoSEQ multiplex PCR; TCRdb stores just in-frame clones and leaves some out. The sample holds about 92,000 clones, 44% seen once. The specimen comprised CD8+ T cells sorted from blood, sampled at week 24, from a patient treated with tofacitinib. These receptor sequences come from a human donor with alopecia areata. The CDR3 runs from the conserved cysteine through the conserved F or W. D genes are given only for firm matches. Size tells how often a clone was seen (once, few, many) or the class of an expanded clone, and some rows leave it out.

d_call clone_size j_call v_call cdr3_aa cdr3_nt
- - TRBJ2-1 TRBV27 CASSWSASYNEQFF TGTGCCAGCAGTTGGAGCGCTTCCTACAATGAGCAGTTCTTC
TRBD1 few TRBJ2-7 TRBV2 CASSQGQGPPYEQYF TGTGCCAGCTCACAGGGACAGGGCCCCCCCTACGAGCAGTACTTC
- once TRBJ2-7 TRBV14 CASSQVPGREQYF TGTGCCAGCAGCCAAGTCCCAGGGCGCGAGCAGTACTTC
- few TRBJ1-1 TRBV7-9 CASSLTGKTEAFF TGTGCCAGCAGCTTAACAGGGAAGACTGAAGCTTTCTTT
- - TRBJ1-5 TRBV6-5 CASRGYSNQPQHF TGTGCCAGTAGGGGATATAGCAATCAGCCCCAGCATTTT
- - TRBJ1-1 TRBV27 CASSFGAGAGTEAFF TGTGCCAGCAGTTTTGGAGCAGGGGCTGGGACTGAAGCTTTCTTT
TRBD2 - TRBJ2-1 TRBV27 CASSSSRLAGPNEQFF TGTGCCAGCAGCTCATCAAGACTAGCGGGCCCAAATGAGCAGTTCTTC
- - TRBJ2-5 TRBV7-9 CASSLRAARLDKYQETQYF TGTGCCAGCAGCTTGAGGGCGGCCCGTCTTGATAAGTACCAAGAGACCCAGTACTTC
- - TRBJ2-7 TRBV9 CASSGLTYEQYF TGTGCCAGCAGCGGGCTAACCTACGAGCAGTACTTC
- - TRBJ2-1 TRBV29-1 CSVIPGSLENEQFF TGCAGCGTTATTCCCGGGTCTCTAGAGAATGAGCAGTTCTTC
- few TRBJ2-2 TRBV29-1 CSVARGLNTGELFF TGCAGCGTCGCCCGGGGGTTGAACACCGGGGAGCTGTTTTTT
TRBD1 - TRBJ2-5 TRBV5-1 CASSLAGQGEETQYF TGCGCCAGCAGCTTGGCGGGACAGGGGGAAGAGACCCAGTACTTC
TRBD2 - TRBJ2-7 TRBV5-6 CASSRRELSYEQYF TGTGCCAGCAGCCGGCGGGAGTTGTCCTACGAGCAGTACTTC
- - TRBJ1-5 TRBV30 CAWSYGGHNQPQHF TGTGCCTGGAGTTATGGGGGGCACAATCAGCCCCAGCATTTT
- - TRBJ1-4 TRBV2 CASRRGSATNEKLFF TGTGCCAGCCGACGGGGCTCAGCAACTAATGAAAAACTGTTTTTT
TRBD1 few TRBJ2-7 TRBV29-1 CSAGAGGSYEQYF TGCAGCGCCGGGGCAGGGGGTTCCTACGAGCAGTACTTC
TRBD1 - TRBJ2-7 TRBV27 CATTRTGASEQYF TGTGCCACCACCCGTACAGGGGCCAGCGAGCAGTACTTC
- - TRBJ2-7 TRBV15 CATSDFYEQYF TGTGCCACCAGTGACTTTTACGAGCAGTACTTC
- few TRBJ2-6 TRBV29-1 CSVYLELSGANVLTF TGCAGCGTTTATTTGGAACTCTCTGGGGCCAACGTCCTGACTTTC
- - TRBJ2-7 TRBV29-1 CSVATPRSEQYF TGCAGCGTTGCCACTCCCCGTAGCGAGCAGTACTTC
TRBD2 - TRBJ2-7 TRBV29-1 CSVGTSGTYEQYF TGCAGCGTTGGGACTAGCGGGACGTACGAGCAGTACTTC
TRBD1 few TRBJ2-7 TRBV9 CASSVSPGTGFYEQYF TGTGCCAGCAGCGTATCCCCGGGGACAGGCTTCTACGAGCAGTACTTC
- few TRBJ2-1 TRBV30 CAWSVGYNEQFF TGTGCCTGGAGTGTGGGGTACAATGAGCAGTTCTTC
- few TRBJ2-7 TRBV7-9 CASSLGGQPRAYEQYF TGTGCCAGCAGCCTCGGGGGACAGCCCCGTGCCTACGAGCAGTACTTC
- - TRBJ1-1 TRBV27 CASKRGGSGSTEAFF TGTGCCAGCAAGAGGGGCGGTTCAGGCTCCACTGAAGCTTTCTTT
- few TRBJ2-7 TRBV6-1 CASSELGVYEQYF TGTGCCAGCAGTGAACTCGGCGTCTACGAGCAGTACTTC
TRBD1 - TRBJ2-1 TRBV2 CASSVSGQGDNEQFF TGTGCCAGCAGTGTATCGGGACAGGGGGACAATGAGCAGTTCTTC
- - TRBJ2-4 TRBV30 CAWSAWGRSGNIQYF TGTGCCTGGAGTGCCTGGGGCCGATCAGGGAACATTCAGTACTTC
TRBD1 - TRBJ2-1 TRBV7-9 CASIGDRVWEQFF TGTGCCAGCATCGGGGACAGGGTTTGGGAGCAGTTCTTC
- few TRBJ2-3 TRBV5-1 CASSHLTWFDTQYF TGCGCCAGCAGCCACCTTACGTGGTTTGATACGCAGTATTTT
TRBD2 many TRBJ2-2 TRBV7-2 CASSLEGRAITGELFF TGTGCCAGCAGCTTAGAAGGGAGGGCTATCACCGGGGAGCTGTTTTTT
TRBD2 - TRBJ2-1 TRBV4-2 CASSQETREGPDNEQFF TGTGCCAGCAGCCAAGAGACGCGGGAGGGCCCCGACAATGAGCAGTTCTTC
- few TRBJ2-5 TRBV30 CAWSSGVGEETQYF TGTGCCTGGAGTTCCGGGGTAGGGGAAGAGACCCAGTACTTC
- - TRBJ2-7 TRBV27 CASTSPSLGYEQYF TGTGCCAGCACTTCCCCTAGTCTTGGCTACGAGCAGTACTTC
- few TRBJ2-7 TRBV19 CASSPGTDGYEQYF TGTGCCAGTAGTCCCGGGACGGATGGATACGAGCAGTACTTC
TRBD2 - TRBJ2-2 TRBV7-9 CASSLPQREAKNTGELFF TGTGCCAGCAGCTTACCGCAGCGGGAGGCCAAGAACACCGGGGAGCTGTTTTTT
- - TRBJ2-7 TRBV4-2 CASSQGHYPNYEQYF TGTGCCAGCAGCCAAGGTCACTATCCAAACTACGAGCAGTACTTC
TRBD2 - TRBJ2-7 TRBV7-2 CASSLVSGRAYEQYF TGTGCCAGCAGCTTAGTTAGCGGGAGGGCCTACGAGCAGTACTTC
- many TRBJ2-7 TRBV27 CASSANGEQYF TGTGCCAGCAGTGCGAACGGCGAGCAGTACTTC
- few TRBJ1-4 TRBV27 CASSQTGLNEKLFF TGTGCCAGCAGCCAAACAGGACTGAATGAAAAACTGTTTTTT
- - TRBJ2-3 TRBV27 CASSSISTDTQYF TGTGCCAGCAGTTCCATTAGCACAGATACGCAGTATTTT
TRBD2 - TRBJ2-3 TRBV9 CASSLRTSGYKDTQYF TGTGCCAGCAGCCTCCGGACTAGCGGGTACAAAGATACGCAGTATTTT